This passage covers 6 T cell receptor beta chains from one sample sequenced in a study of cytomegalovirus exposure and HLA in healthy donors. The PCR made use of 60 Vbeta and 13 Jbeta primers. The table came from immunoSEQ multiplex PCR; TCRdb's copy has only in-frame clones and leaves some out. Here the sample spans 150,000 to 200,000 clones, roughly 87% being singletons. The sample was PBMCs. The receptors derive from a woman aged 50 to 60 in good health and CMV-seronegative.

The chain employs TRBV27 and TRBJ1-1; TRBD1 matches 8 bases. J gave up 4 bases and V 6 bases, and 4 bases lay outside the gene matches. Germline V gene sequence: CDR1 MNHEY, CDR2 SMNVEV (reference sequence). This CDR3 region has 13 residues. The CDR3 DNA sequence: TGTGCCAGCAGAGTAACAGGGGGCACTGAAGCTTTCTTT. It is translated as CASRVTGGTEAFF.

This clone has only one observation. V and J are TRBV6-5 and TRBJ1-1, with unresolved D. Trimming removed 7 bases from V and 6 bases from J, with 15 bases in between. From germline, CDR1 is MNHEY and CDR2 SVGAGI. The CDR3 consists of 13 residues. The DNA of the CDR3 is TGTGCCAGCAATGGCCCGCCGAGGTCTGAAGCTTTCTTT. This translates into CASNGPPRSEAFF.

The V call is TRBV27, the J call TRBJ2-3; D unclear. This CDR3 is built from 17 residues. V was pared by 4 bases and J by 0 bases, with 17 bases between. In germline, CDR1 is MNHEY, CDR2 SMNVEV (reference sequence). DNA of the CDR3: TGTGCCAGCAGTTCTACCCGAGGAAGCGAGAGCACAGATACGCAGTATTTT. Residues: CASSSTRGSESTDTQYF.

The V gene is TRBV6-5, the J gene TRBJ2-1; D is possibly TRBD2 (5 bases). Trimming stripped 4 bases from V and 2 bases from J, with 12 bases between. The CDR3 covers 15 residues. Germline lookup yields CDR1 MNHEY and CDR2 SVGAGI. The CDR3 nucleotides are TGTGCCAGCAGTTCCAGGCGGGTAACCTACAATGAGCAGTTCTTC. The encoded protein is CASSSRRVTYNEQFF.

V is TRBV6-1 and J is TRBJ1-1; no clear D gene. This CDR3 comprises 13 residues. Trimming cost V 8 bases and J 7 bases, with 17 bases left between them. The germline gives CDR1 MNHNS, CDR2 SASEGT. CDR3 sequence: CASQLITTLEAFF. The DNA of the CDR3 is TGTGCCAGCCAGCTTATTACTACTCTTGAAGCTTTCTTT.

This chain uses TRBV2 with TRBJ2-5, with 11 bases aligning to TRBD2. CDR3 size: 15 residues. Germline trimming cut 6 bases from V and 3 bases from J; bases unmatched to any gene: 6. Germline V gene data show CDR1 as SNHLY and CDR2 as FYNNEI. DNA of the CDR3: TGTGCCAGCAGGGCAATGGGACTAGCGGAAGAGACCCAGTACTTC. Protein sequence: CASRAMGLAEETQYF.